This T cell receptor (beta chain) was obtained from a study of T-cell reconstitution after alpha-beta-depleted transplantation in children. This clonotype was found a few times. The antigen remains unidentified. The TCRbeta library incorporated unique molecular identifiers. TCRdb reprocessed the PCR reads with MiXCR, giving one entry per CDR3 protein. The table shows about a million distinct CDR3 sequences, with about 31% occurring only once. Trimming took 4 bases from V and 4 from J; bases not matched to a gene: 15. The CDR3 runs to 18 residues. The V gene's germline CDR1 is MGHRA and CDR2 YSYEKL. Findings and caveats of the study: At around two months after transplant, the alpha-beta T cells were reportedly derived from several hundred expanded clones that came from non-depleted graft cells. Some patients owed their high day-60 TCRbeta diversity to surviving recipient T cells and thymic progenitors. T cells produced anew were the main source of T-cell counts and diversity one year after transplant.

Here the sequenced sample was PBMCs, mostly from graft donor cells, taken 360 days after TCRalphabeta/CD19-depleted stem cell transplant. The chain carries TRBV4-1 and TRBJ2-2, with TRBD1 matching over 7 bases. The sequence came from a boy under three years old who had a stem cell transplant for SCID, so the T cells may come from the graft donor. The CDR3 reads CASSPRGQKLSSTGELFF. The CDR3 nucleotides read TGCGCCAGCAGCCCACGGGGACAGAAACTTTCGAGCACCGGGGAGCTGTTTTTT.